This TCR beta chain was obtained from a study of T cells in Graves' hyperthyroidism and ophthalmopathy (dated by TCRdb to the late 2010s). Study-wide context: Peripheral blood samples were taken at the time of initial diagnosis, prior to any treatment. TCR V-J signatures able to tell the groups apart were searched for in a discovery cohort of some 97 patients, of whom under 45 had Graves' ophthalmopathy and around 57 had stable Graves' hyperthyroidism. Whether ophthalmopathy could be predicted prospectively was tested in an independent validation cohort made up of about 20 hyperthyroidism patients plus 17 patients who later progressed to ophthalmopathy. The approximately 100 discovery patients were randomly divided into training and test sets at a 7:3 ratio. The study also compared thyroid tissue and blood T-cell repertoires from a handful of Graves' hyperthyroidism patients. Following sampling, methimazole starting at 30 mg daily was given to hyperthyroidism patients, and high-dose intravenous methylprednisolone was given to ophthalmopathy patients. The paper reports TCR Vbeta CDR3 sequencing of some 140 peripheral blood samples: under 45 ophthalmopathy, fewer than 80 hyperthyroidism and some 17 progressor patients.

In the germline V gene, CDR1 corresponds to ENHRY and CDR2 to SYGVKD. Trimming at the junction amounts to 8 bases on V and 6 bases on J, and the germline ends lie 9 bases apart. The CDR3 numbers 11 residues from cysteine through phenylalanine. Only the CDR3 region is kept as DNA, spanning 33 bases read in frame from base 1. Points the paper makes about the study in general: In cross-validation, a model built on a 13 V-J signature told ophthalmopathy apart from stable hyperthyroidism with approximately 90% sensitivity and about 81% specificity, and in testing the same model reached 80%/75%. Most expanded thyroid clonotypes (frequency above 0.001) were also found in blood, which suggests that blood repertoires may mirror thyroid immune responses. No statistical method was used to set the sample size in advance, and investigators knew the group allocation. During validation, the model predicted progression to ophthalmopathy a median of about 5.9 months ahead of onset, with almost 71% sensitivity and around 72% specificity.

TCR beta CDR3 regions were amplified from RNA transcripts. The first round of RT-PCR for the TCR CDR3 was performed with the HTBI primer set and the Qiagen OneStep RT-PCR kit. A second multiplex PCR round built the libraries, followed by size selection and purification. The libraries were sequenced on an Illumina HiSeq2000 using paired-end 100 bp reads. Per the authors' processing: SOAPnuke was used to process the raw data, removing reads that contained adapters or uncalled bases, had a mean Phred below 15, or lacked an exact match to the constant primer or identifier. COPE v1.2.5 was used to merge high-quality paired reads, and clonotypes were defined as unique nucleotide sequences. Clonotypes were aligned to IMGT TRBV, TRBD and TRBJ reference segments using MiTCR v1.1. Only V-J combinations with frequency above 0.0001, covering roughly 99% of repertoires, were analysed. The TCS score was defined as F50 (clonal expansion) divided by E x V (chaos), with BLOSUM62-based TCRdist calculated between CDR3 peptides within each V-J. Welch's t-statistics and random forest reduced around 510 V-J features to about 12, which were used in a naive Bayes classifier (R e1071). In TCRdb, the public reads were trimmed at Q25 with fastp and aligned with MiXCR, with productive beta chains retained. Records with the same CDR3 protein are collapsed into one entry carrying the most frequent genes and DNA. The V and J calls, along with clone size, are taken from TCRdb and not from the paper's own processing. This sample has some 490,000 distinct CDR3 sequences in its table, and around a fifth of those were observed once. Of the sample, less than 65% falls within the top ten clones.

Ophthalmopathy patients had moderately to severely active disease, with a Clinical Activity Score of 3 or more, a NOSPECS grade of 4 or more, and a disease duration of less than 3 months. Patients with uncontrolled infections, other autoimmune diseases, pregnancy or lactation were excluded. Clinical symptoms, serum thyroxine and TRAb, thyroid ultrasound, and orbital computed tomography formed the basis for the diagnoses. Ficoll-Paque density gradient centrifugation was used to isolate PBMCs from around 10 ml of fresh peripheral blood. Total RNA was extracted with Trizol reagent, and quality was checked on an Agilent 2100 Bioanalyzer. This clonotype was seen more than once but under ten times. The antigen it binds to is not known. Base qualities are not at hand, and no much larger clone is one base apart.

The source is a woman between 65 and 79 years old with Graves' ophthalmopathy. Sequencing used blood. The chain links TRBV10-3 with TRBJ2-3, with the D gene too uncertain to name. Here is the DNA: TGTGCCATCGCCCTAGGGGATACGCAGTATTTT. Its translation is CAIALGDTQYF.